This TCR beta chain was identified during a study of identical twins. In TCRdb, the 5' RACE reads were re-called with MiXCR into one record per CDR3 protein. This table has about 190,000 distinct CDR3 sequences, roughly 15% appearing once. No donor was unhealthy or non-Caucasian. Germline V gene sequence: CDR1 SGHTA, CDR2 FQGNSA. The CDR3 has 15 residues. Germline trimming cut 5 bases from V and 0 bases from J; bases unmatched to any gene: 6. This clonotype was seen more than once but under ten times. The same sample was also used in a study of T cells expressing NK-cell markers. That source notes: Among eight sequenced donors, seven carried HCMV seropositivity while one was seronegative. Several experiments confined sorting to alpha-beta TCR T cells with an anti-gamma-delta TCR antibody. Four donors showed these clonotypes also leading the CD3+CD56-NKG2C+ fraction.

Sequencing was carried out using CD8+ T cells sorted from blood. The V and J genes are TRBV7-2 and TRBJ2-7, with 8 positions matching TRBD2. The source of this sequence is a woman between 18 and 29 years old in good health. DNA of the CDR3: TGTGCCAGCAGCCAGCTAGCGGGTAACTCCTACGAGCAGTACTTC. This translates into CASSQLAGNSYEQYF.